This T cell receptor beta chain was documented in a study of T cell responses to AZD1222 COVID-19 vaccine. Study conclusions and caveats: Samples come after the peak T cell response, not at day 14. Donors, mostly white British, included more females; clonal diversity was possibly underestimated.

Only in-frame clones appear in the TCRdb table, and some are missing; sequencing was by immunoSEQ multiplex PCR. The table has 150,000 to 200,000 clones, 88% seen once. V shed 4 bases and J shed 1 base, with 7 bases lying between them. Germline values: CDR1 GTSNPN, CDR2 SVGIG (reference sequence). The CDR3 totals 12 residues. Points on this clone: No antigen is known for it.

The sample was peripheral blood, taken 28 days after the second AZD1222 dose. The clonotype comes from an adult who received the AZD1222 COVID-19 vaccine. The genes are TRBV30 and TRBJ1-2, with D unresolved. Here the CDR3 DNA reads TGTGCCTGGACAGAGCTTAACTATGGCTACACCTTC. It codes for CAWTELNYGYTF.